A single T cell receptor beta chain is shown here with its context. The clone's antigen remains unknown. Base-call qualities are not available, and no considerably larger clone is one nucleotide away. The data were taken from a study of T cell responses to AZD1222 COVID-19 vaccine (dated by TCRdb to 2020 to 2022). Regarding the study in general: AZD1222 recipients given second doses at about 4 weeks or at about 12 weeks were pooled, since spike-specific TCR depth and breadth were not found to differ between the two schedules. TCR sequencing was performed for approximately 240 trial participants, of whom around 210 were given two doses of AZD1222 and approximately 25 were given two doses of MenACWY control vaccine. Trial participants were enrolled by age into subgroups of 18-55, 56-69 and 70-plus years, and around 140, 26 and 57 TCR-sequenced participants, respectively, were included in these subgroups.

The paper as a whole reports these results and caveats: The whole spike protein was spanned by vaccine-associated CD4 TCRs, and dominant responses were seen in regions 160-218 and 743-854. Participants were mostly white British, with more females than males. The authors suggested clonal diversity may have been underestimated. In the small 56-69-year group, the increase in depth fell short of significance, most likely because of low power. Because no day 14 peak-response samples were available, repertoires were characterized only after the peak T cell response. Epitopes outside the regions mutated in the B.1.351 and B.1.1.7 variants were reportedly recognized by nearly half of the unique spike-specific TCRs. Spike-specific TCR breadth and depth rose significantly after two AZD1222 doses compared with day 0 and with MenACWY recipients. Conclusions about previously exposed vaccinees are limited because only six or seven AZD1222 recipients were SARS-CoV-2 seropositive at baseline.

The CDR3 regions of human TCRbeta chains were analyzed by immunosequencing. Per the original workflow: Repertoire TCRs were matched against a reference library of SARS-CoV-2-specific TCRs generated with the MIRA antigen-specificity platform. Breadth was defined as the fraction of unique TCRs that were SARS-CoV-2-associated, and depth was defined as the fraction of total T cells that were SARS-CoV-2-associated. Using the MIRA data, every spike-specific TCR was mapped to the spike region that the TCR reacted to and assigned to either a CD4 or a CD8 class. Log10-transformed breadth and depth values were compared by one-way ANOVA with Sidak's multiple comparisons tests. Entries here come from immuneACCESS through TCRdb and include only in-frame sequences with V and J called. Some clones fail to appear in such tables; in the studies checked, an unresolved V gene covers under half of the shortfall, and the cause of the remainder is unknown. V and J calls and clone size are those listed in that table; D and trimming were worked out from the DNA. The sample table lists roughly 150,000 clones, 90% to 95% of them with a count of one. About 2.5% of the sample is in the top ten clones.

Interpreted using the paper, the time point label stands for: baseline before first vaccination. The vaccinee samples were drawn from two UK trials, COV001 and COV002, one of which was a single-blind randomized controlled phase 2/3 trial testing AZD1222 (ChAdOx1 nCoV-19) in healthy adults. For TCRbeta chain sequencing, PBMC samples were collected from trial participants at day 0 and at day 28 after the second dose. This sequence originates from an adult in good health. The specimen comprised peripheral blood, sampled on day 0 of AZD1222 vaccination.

The DNA is TGTGCCAGCAGCTTCGGCGGGACAGATGAGCAGTTCTTC. This is translated as CASSFGGTDEQFF. The chain was built from TRBV5-4 and TRBJ2-1, and TRBD1 may be the D gene, going by 7 matching bases. The germline V gene encodes CDR1 SGHNT and CDR2 YYREEE (reference sequence). From cysteine to phenylalanine, the CDR3 is 13 amino acids long. Only CDR3 DNA remains: 39 bases, in frame from the first base. A distance of 11 bases separates the germline ends of V and J, which lose 2 bases and 8 bases respectively.